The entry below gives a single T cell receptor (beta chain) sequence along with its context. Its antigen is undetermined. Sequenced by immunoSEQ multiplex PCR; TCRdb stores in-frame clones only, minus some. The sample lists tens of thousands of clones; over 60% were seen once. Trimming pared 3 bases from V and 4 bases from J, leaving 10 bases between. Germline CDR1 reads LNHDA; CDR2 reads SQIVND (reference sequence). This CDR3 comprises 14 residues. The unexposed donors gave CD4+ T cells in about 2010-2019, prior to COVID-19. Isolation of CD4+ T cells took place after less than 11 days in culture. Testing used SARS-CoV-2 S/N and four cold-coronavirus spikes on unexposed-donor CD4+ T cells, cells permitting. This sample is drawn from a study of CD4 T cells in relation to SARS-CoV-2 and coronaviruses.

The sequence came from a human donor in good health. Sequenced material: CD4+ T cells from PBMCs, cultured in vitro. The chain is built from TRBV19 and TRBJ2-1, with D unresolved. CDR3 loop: CASSMPNFYNEQFF. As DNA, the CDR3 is TGTGCCAGTAGTATGCCTAACTTTTACAATGAGCAGTTCTTC.